Following are 19 T cell receptor beta chains from one sample sequenced in a study of T cell repertoires in cytomegalovirus infection. TCRdb fed the reads into MiXCR, producing one record per CDR3 protein. The table records over 250,000 distinct CDR3 sequences, roughly 26% of them present only once. Input material: PBMCs. These receptors were obtained from a human donor in good health (CMV status not recorded). Some clones in this sample may be carry-over from other donors' samples.

Ten or more counts support this clonotype. This sequence joins TRBV7-2 and TRBJ1-5; D is ambiguous. Germline-derived CDR1 and CDR2 are SGHTA and FQGNSA. The V gene lost 5 bases and the J gene lost 0 bases, with 14 bases spanning the gap. CDR3 length: 16 amino acids. CDR3 sequence: CASSRSGGYSNQPQHF. In DNA form, the CDR3 reads TGTGCCAGCAGCCGCTCGGGCGGATATAGCAATCAGCCCCAGCATTTT.

The chain is built from TRBV18 and TRBJ1-4; unclear D gene. V was clipped by 3 bases and J by 2 bases, with 10 bases between them. Germline V gene data show CDR1 as KGHSH and CDR2 as LQKENI. This CDR3 is built from 15 residues. In DNA form, the CDR3 reads TGTGCCAGCTCACCGTTCTTAGGGACTAATGAAAAACTGTTTTTT. Translated: CASSPFLGTNEKLFF.

There are many counts of this clonotype. The chain uses TRBV7-2 and TRBJ2-7; weak D call: TRBD2 (6 bases). This CDR3 comprises 14 residues. In germline, CDR1 is SGHTA, CDR2 FQGNSA. V was clipped by 4 bases and J by 4 bases, with 14 bases between them. Here the CDR3 DNA reads TGTGCCAGCAGCTCAAGCTCGGGAGCGTACGAGCAGTACTTC. It encodes CASSSSSGAYEQYF.

The V and J genes are TRBV20-1 and TRBJ2-7; no clear D. The CDR3 spans 12 residues. V was shortened by 1 base and J by 1 base, with 5 bases between the two germline ends. Germline CDR1 is DFQATT and CDR2 is SNEGSKA (reference sequence). The CDR3 DNA is TGCAGTGCTAGAGCAGTGTCCTACGAGCAGTACTTC. Its translation is CSARAVSYEQYF.

This clonotype has a handful of counts. The chain combines TRBV2 with TRBJ1-5; maybe TRBD1 (6 bases). Germline CDR1 SNHLY, CDR2 FYNNEI. This CDR3 is 13 amino acids long. V lost 6 bases to trimming and J lost 4 bases, with 10 bases between them. CDR3 DNA: TGTGCCAGCAGACGGGACACGAATCAGCCCCAGCATTTT. Translated, it gives CASRRDTNQPQHF.

This clonotype was counted only a few times. V usage is TRBV6-5 and J usage is TRBJ2-7, with 8 bases matching TRBD1. CDR3 length: 13 amino acids. J gave up 7 bases and V 4 bases, and 6 bases lay outside the gene matches. The germline CDR1 and CDR2 sequences are MNHEY and SVGAGI. The CDR3 coding sequence is TGTGCCAGCAGTTGGGACAGGATGGGTGAGCAGTACTTC. It is translated as CASSWDRMGEQYF.

The rearrangement links TRBV5-5 to TRBJ2-1; tentative D call: TRBD2 (6 bases). This CDR3 spans 15 amino acids. Trimming shortened V by 4 bases and J by 2 bases, and 13 bases separated the two germline ends. The germline V gene has CDR1 SGHKS and CDR2 YYEKEE (reference sequence). In nucleotides, the CDR3 is TGTGCCAGCAGCGCCCGGGACTTTCCCTACAATGAGCAGTTCTTC. Protein sequence: CASSARDFPYNEQFF.

The sample holds many counts of this clonotype. The chain joins TRBV6-1 to TRBJ2-6; D tentatively fits TRBD1 or TRBD2 (5 bases each). CDR3 length equals 14 residues. Germline V gene data show CDR1 as MNHNS and CDR2 as SASEGT. The ends were cut back, 4 bases at V and 6 bases at J, with 10 bases in the middle. The CDR3 region is CASSAGTLANVLTF. The CDR3 DNA follows: TGTGCCAGCAGTGCCGGGACCCTGGCCAACGTCCTGACTTTC.

This clonotype was observed once. The J gene is TRBJ1-2, the V gene TRBV12-3 or TRBV12-4; D not certain. CDR3 length: 14 residues. V lost 6 bases, J lost 2 bases, and 13 bases lay in between. CDR3 residues: CASSFAGQNYGYTF. The CDR3 coding sequence is TGTGCCAGCAGCTTCGCCGGGCAAAACTATGGCTACACCTTC.

The rearrangement uses TRBV4-3 and TRBJ2-1; D is undetermined. The V end lost 0 bases, the J end lost 0 bases, and 6 bases lay between the germline ends. CDR3 size: 15 residues. CDR1 and CDR2 from the germline V gene are LGHNA and YSLEER. The CDR3 DNA is TGCGCCAGCAGCCAAGATGCTAGCTCCTACAATGAGCAGTTCTTC. Protein product: CASSQDASSYNEQFF.

V is TRBV28 and J is TRBJ1-2; the D is unclear. With 2 bases removed from V and 4 bases from J, the gap between germline ends came to 8 bases. Germline CDR1 and CDR2: MDHEN and SYDVKM. This CDR3 has 13 amino acids. CDR3 region: CASSLGQVYGYTF. In DNA, the CDR3 is TGTGCCAGCAGTTTAGGTCAGGTCTATGGCTACACCTTC.

The genes are TRBV20-1 and TRBJ2-1; D not certain. V lost 0 bases, J lost 0 bases, and 15 bases lay in between. The CDR3 loop spans 17 amino acids. Germline assignment: CDR1 DFQATT and CDR2 SNEGSKA (reference sequence). For the CDR3, the DNA is TGCAGTGCTAGAGATGATCATAGCCTTAGCTCCTACAATGAGCAGTTCTTC. This translates into CSARDDHSLSSYNEQFF.

This clonotype was seen a few times. The chain combines TRBV19 with TRBJ2-3; TRBD1 matches 7 bases. V gave up 5 bases and J gave up 2 bases; unmatched junction bases: 7. Germline V lookup: CDR1 LNHDA, CDR2 SQIVND (reference sequence). The CDR3 runs to 15 residues. CDR3 loop: CASSSPGQLTDTQYF. The DNA for the CDR3 is TGTGCCAGTAGTTCGCCGGGACAGCTCACAGATACGCAGTATTTT.

The chain uses TRBV3-1 and TRBJ2-5; TRBD2 agrees at 14 bases. The CDR3 loop spans 19 amino acids. Trimming cost V 4 bases and J 5 bases; bases outside gene matches: 15. Germline loops: CDR1 LGHDT, CDR2 YNNKEL (reference sequence). CDR3 bases: TGTGCCAGCAGCCGGTTCGGACTAGCGGGAGGTCCCCGGAGCGAGACCCAGTACTTC. This encodes CASSRFGLAGGPRSETQYF.

This clonotype was found many times. The J gene is TRBJ2-3, the V gene TRBV7-2; possibly TRBD2 for D (6 bases). The V gene's germline CDR1 is SGHTA and CDR2 FQGNSA. The CDR3 has 13 residues. The V end lost 3 bases, the J end lost 5 bases, and 9 bases lay between the germline ends. Here the CDR3 DNA reads TGTGCCAGCAGCTTCGGGGGAGGAGATACGCAGTATTTT. This sequence encodes CASSFGGGDTQYF.

This clonotype has only a few counts. This chain connects TRBV28 to TRBJ2-3; 7 nucleotides match TRBD1. V dropped 10 bases and J dropped 2; count of bases not matched to a gene: 6. Germline CDR1 MDHEN, CDR2 SYDVKM. This CDR3 is built from 13 residues. DNA of the CDR3: TGTGCCACCTACAGGGGATCCACAGATACGCAGTATTTT. This codes for CATYRGSTDTQYF.

A remark on this clonotype: A much more abundant neighbour one base away suggests this may be a read error. The V gene is TRBV7-2, the J gene TRBJ2-3, with 8 positions matching TRBD2. Per the germline V gene, CDR1 is SGHTA and CDR2 is FQGNSA. The CDR3 spans 14 residues. CDR3 sequence reads: CASNLTGGTDTQYF. The CDR3 DNA reads TGTGCCAGCAACTTAACGGGGGGGACAGATACGCAGTATTTT.

In this sample, this clonotype turned up many times. The CDR3 protein is CASSLAGTWGTDTQYF. Here the CDR3 DNA reads TGTGCCAGCAGCTTAGCTGGGACGTGGGGCACAGATACGCAGTATTTT. The chain links TRBV7-6 to TRBJ2-3, with D perhaps matching TRBD1 or TRBD2 (5 bases each). With 0 bases removed from V and 1 base from J, the gap between germline ends came to 11 bases. The CDR3 runs 16 residues. Germline assignment: CDR1 SGHVS and CDR2 FNYEAQ.

This clonotype was seen at least ten times. The J gene is TRBJ1-2, the V gene TRBV7-2; D ambiguous. Trimming pared 2 bases from V and 4 bases from J, leaving 17 bases between. This CDR3 comprises 16 residues. Germline V lookup: CDR1 SGHTA, CDR2 FQGNSA. In DNA, the CDR3 is TGTGCCAGCAGCTTATATGTCGGACTTCCTGGCTATGGCTACACCTTC. Translating gives CASSLYVGLPGYGYTF. Using reference TRBV7-2 and TRBJ1-2 for the parts outside the CDR3, the full variable domain is GAGVSQSPSNKVTEKGKDVELRCDPISGHTALYWYRQSLGQGLEFLIYFQGNSAPDKSGLPSDRFSAERTGGSVSTLTIQRTQQEDSAVYLCASSLYVGLPGYGYTFGSGTRLTVV.